These T cell receptor beta chains were read from a single sample in a study of T cells in Graves' hyperthyroidism and ophthalmopathy. Each CDR3 protein gets one entry after TCRdb re-called the multiplex PCR reads with MiXCR. This table holds some 500,000 distinct CDR3 sequences, around 16% found once. Sequenced sample: blood. These receptors originate from a woman aged 30 to 39 with Graves' ophthalmopathy. The CDR3 runs from the conserved cysteine through the conserved F or W.

v_call | cdr3_aa
TRBV28 | CASSPGTANLYEQYF
TRBV7-2 | CASSQDVGGTRSGANVLTF
TRBV5-1 | CASSSTTAASSYEQYF
TRBV6-1 | CASSLGTSNEQYF
TRBV28 | CASSLRLAGVGYNEQFF
TRBV28 | CASSLMGEETQYF
TRBV29-1 | CSVEEIEVASGRWCSYEQYF
TRBV6-1 | CASLKGENTEAFF
TRBV4-1 | CASSHVVWSGRALGSYNEQFF
TRBV11-2 | CASRFTSGSYEQYF
TRBV20-1 | CSATLAGSIYNEQFF
TRBV20-1 | CSATSPDETQYF
TRBV5-4 | CASTTDYSYNEQFF
TRBV7-2 | CASSPFADTQYF